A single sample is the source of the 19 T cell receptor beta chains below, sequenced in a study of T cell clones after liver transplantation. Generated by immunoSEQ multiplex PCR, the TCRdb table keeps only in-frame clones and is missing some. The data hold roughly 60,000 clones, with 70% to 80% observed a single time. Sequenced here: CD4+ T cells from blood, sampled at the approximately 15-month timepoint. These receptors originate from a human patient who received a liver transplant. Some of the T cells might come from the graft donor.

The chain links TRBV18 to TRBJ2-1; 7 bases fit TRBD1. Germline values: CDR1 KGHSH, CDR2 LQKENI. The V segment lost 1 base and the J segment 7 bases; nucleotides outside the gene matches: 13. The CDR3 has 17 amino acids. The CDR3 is CASSPRSGTANRNEQFF. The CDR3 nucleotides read TGTGCCAGCTCACCACGGTCCGGGACAGCAAACAGGAATGAGCAGTTCTTC.

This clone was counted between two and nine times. CDR3 in amino acids: CASSPGGQANYGYTF. CDR3 DNA: TGTGCCAGCAGCCCGGGGGGCCAAGCTAACTATGGCTACACCTTC. The chain joins TRBV5-4 to TRBJ1-2, with D tentatively TRBD1 (6 bases). Deletions cut 4 bases from V and 0 bases from J, with 13 bases between. CDR3 size: 15 residues. Per the germline V gene, CDR1 is SGHNT and CDR2 is YYREEE (reference sequence).

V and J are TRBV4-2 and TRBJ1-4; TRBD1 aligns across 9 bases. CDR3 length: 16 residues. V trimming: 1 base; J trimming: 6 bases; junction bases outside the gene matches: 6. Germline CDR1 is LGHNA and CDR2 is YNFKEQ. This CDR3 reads CASSQGGRDRDEKLFF. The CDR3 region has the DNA TGTGCCAGCAGCCAAGGCGGTCGGGACAGGGATGAAAAACTGTTTTTT.

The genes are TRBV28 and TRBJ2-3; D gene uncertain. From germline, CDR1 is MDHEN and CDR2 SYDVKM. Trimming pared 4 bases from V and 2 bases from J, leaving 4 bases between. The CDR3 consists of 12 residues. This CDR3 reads CASSSVTDTQYF. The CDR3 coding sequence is TGTGCCAGCAGTTCAGTCACAGATACGCAGTATTTT. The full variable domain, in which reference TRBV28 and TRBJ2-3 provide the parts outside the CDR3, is DVKVTQSSRYLVKRTGEKVFLECVQDMDHENMFWYRQDPGLGLRLIYFSYDVKMKEKGDIPEGYSVSREKKERFSLILESASTNQTSMYLCASSSVTDTQYFGPGTRLTVL.

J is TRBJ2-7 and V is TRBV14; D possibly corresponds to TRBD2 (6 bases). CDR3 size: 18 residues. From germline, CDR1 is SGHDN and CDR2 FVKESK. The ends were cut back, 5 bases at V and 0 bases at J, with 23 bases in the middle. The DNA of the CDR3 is TGTGCCAGCAGCATCCGCGGGGCAGGCGAGCTTAGCTCCTACGAGCAGTACTTC. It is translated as CASSIRGAGELSSYEQYF.

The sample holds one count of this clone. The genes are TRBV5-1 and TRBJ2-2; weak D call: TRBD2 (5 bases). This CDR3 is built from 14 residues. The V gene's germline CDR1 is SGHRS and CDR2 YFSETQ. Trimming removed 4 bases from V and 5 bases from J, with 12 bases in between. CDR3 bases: TGCGCCAGCAGCCCGAGGGAGTTTACCGGGGAGCTGTTTTTT. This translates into CASSPREFTGELFF.

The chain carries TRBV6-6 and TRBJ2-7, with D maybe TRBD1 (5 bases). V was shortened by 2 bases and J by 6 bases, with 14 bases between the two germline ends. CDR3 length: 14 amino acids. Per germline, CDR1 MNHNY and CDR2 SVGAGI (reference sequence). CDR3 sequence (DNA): TGTGCCAGCAGTTACCAGGGTGCGGATGGCGAGCAGTACGTC. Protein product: CASSYQGADGEQYV.

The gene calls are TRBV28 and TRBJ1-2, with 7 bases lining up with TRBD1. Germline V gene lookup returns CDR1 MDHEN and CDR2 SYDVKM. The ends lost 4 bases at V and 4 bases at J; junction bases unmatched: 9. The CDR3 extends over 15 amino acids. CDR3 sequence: CASSSPGTARYGYTF. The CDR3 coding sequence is TGTGCCAGCAGTTCTCCCGGGACAGCCCGCTATGGCTACACCTTC.

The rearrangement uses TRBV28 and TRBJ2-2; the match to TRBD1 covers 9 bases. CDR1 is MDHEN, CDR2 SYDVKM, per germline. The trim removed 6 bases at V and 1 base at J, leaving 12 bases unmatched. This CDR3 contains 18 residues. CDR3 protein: CASRTSTGGFLNTGELFF. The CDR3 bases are TGTGCCAGCAGAACCTCTACAGGGGGCTTCCTGAACACCGGGGAGCTGTTTTTT. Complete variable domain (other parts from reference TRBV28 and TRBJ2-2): DVKVTQSSRYLVKRTGEKVFLECVQDMDHENMFWYRQDPGLGLRLIYFSYDVKMKEKGDIPEGYSVSREKKERFSLILESASTNQTSMYLCASRTSTGGFLNTGELFFGEGSRLTVL.

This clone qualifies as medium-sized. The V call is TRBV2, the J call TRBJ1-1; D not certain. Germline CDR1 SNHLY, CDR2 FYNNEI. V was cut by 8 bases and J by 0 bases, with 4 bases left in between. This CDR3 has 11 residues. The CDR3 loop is CASWMNTEAFF. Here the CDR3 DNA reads TGTGCCAGCTGGATGAACACTGAAGCTTTCTTT.

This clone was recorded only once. CDR3 bases: TGCGCCAGCAGCGTTGGACACGGAGGCACAGATACGCAGTATTTT. It is translated as CASSVGHGGTDTQYF. J is TRBJ2-3 and V is TRBV5-1, with D possibly TRBD1 on 5 matching bases. Germline V gene data show CDR1 as SGHRS and CDR2 as YFSETQ. This CDR3 comprises 15 residues. The V and J ends lost 4 bases and 1 base respectively, with 13 bases between them.

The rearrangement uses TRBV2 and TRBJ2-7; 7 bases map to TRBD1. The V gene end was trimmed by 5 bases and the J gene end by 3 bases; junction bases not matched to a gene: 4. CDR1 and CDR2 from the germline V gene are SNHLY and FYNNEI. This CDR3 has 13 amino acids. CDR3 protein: CASSSQGSYEQYV. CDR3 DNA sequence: TGTGCCAGCAGTTCACAGGGGAGCTACGAGCAGTACGTC.

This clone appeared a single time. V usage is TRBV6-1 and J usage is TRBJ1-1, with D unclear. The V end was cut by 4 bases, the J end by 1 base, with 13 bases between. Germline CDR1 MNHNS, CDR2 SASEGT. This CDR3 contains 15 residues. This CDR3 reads CASSGGVGWNTEAFF. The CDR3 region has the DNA TGTGCCAGCAGTGGAGGAGTCGGGTGGAACACTGAAGCTTTCTTT.

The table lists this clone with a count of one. CDR3 sequence reads: CSASGRVGNTEAFF. The CDR3 DNA is TGCAGCGCCTCGGGTCGAGTCGGGAACACTGAAGCTTTCTTT. V usage is TRBV29-1 and J usage is TRBJ1-1, with D hard to call. Germline loops: CDR1 SQVTM, CDR2 ANQGSEA. The V end lost 7 bases, the J end lost 1 base, and 16 bases lay between the germline ends. CDR3 size: 14 residues.

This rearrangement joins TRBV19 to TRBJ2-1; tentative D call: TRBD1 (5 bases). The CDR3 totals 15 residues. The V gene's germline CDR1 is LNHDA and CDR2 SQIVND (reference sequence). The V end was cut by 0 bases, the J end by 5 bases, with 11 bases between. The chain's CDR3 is CASSIETGLNNEQFF. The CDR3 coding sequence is TGTGCCAGTAGTATAGAAACAGGTTTGAACAATGAGCAGTTCTTC.

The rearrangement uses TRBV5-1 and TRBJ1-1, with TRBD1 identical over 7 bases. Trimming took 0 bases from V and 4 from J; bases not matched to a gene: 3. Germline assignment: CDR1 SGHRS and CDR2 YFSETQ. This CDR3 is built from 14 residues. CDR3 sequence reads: CASSLDPGGTEAFF. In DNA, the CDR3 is TGCGCCAGCAGCTTGGATCCAGGGGGCACTGAAGCTTTCTTT.

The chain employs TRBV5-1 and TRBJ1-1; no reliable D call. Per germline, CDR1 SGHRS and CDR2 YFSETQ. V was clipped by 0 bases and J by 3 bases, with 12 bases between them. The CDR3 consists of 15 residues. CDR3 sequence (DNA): TGCGCCAGCAGCTTGGCCGTCGGGGAGCACACTGAAGCTTTCTTT. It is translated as CASSLAVGEHTEAFF.

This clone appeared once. The CDR3 DNA is TGTGCCACCAGCAGAGTGGAACAGGGGCATGGCTACACCTTC. Its translation: CATSRVEQGHGYTF. The chain carries TRBV15 and TRBJ1-2, with TRBD1 matching over 7 bases. Germline V CDR1 and CDR2: LNHNV, YYDKDF (reference sequence). This CDR3 contains 14 residues. The V segment lost 1 base and the J segment 6 bases; nucleotides outside the gene matches: 5.

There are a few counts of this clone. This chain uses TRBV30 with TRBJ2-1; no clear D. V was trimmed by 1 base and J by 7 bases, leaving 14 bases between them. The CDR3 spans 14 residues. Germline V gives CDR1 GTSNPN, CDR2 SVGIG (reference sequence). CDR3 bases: TGTGCCTGGAGTGGGGCAGGCCCGATAAATGAGCAGTTCTTC. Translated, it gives CAWSGAGPINEQFF.